Listed here are 12 T cell receptor beta chains from one sample, sequenced in a study of blood T cell repertoires in COVID-19. Produced via immunoSEQ multiplex PCR; TCRdb's table is partial and in-frame only. There are 110,000 or so clones in the sample; 82% occur only once, and roughly 12% lies in the top ten. The sample was peripheral blood. All receptors derive from a human donor in a cohort sampled during active COVID-19.

V gene TRBV15 combines with J gene TRBJ2-3, with D perhaps matching TRBD2 (6 bases). Trimming removed 0 bases from V and 4 bases from J, with 11 bases in between. The CDR3 sequence is 15 residues long. Germline lookup yields CDR1 LNHNV and CDR2 YYDKDF (reference sequence). CDR3 nucleotides: TGTGCCACCAGCAGAGAGAGCAGGGAGGCAGATACGCAGTATTTT. Its protein is CATSRESREADTQYF.

The chain recombines TRBV7-9 with TRBJ2-5; 9 bases are a match to TRBD1. The CDR3 totals 14 residues. Germline-derived CDR1 and CDR2 are SEHNR and FQNEAQ (reference sequence). With V trimmed by 5 bases and J by 3 bases, 4 bases remained unmatched. Here the CDR3 reads CASSPRTGEETQYF. The CDR3 DNA reads TGTGCCAGCAGCCCGCGGACAGGGGAAGAGACCCAGTACTTC.

The chain couples TRBV28 to TRBJ1-2; 9 nucleotides align to TRBD1. The length of the CDR3 is 16 residues. J lost 4 bases, V lost 7 bases, and 13 bases had no gene match. In germline, CDR1 is MDHEN, CDR2 SYDVKM. The CDR3 coding sequence is TGTGCCAGCACCGCTGCCCGGGGACAGGGAACCTATGGCTACACCTTC. It encodes CASTAARGQGTYGYTF.

This clone appeared many times. The gene calls are TRBV5-1 and TRBJ1-1; 10 bases line up with TRBD1. Germline V gives CDR1 SGHRS, CDR2 YFSETQ. The CDR3 runs 14 residues. V shed 4 bases, J shed 5 bases, and the junction held 5 bases outside the gene matches. The CDR3 nucleotides are TGCGCCAGCAGCCCGGGACAGGGGCGGACTGAAGCTTTCTTT. Its protein is CASSPGQGRTEAFF.

V gene TRBV10-1 combines with J gene TRBJ2-5; perhaps TRBD2 as D (5 bases). The germline gives CDR1 WNHNN, CDR2 SYGVQD (reference sequence). The CDR3 runs to 12 residues. V lost 3 bases and J lost 7, with 9 bases in between. CDR3 DNA: TGCGCCAGCAGTGACCGAGAGGGGACCCAGTACTTC. Translating gives CASSDREGTQYF.

V is TRBV7-6 and J is TRBJ2-1, with 11 bases aligning to TRBD2. With V trimmed by 11 bases and J by 7 bases, 13 bases remained unmatched. The CDR3 consists of 15 residues. Germline assignment: CDR1 SGHVS and CDR2 FNYEAQ. The CDR3 bases are TGTGCCGGAGGGCCGATAGCGGGGGGGCATAATGAGCAGTTCTTC. Its translation: CAGGPIAGGHNEQFF. Supplemented by reference TRBV7-6 and TRBJ2-1, the full variable domain reads GAGVSQSPRYKVTKRGQDVALRCDPISGHVSLYWYRQALGQGPEFLTYFNYEAQQDKSGLPNDRFSAERPEGSISTLTIQRTEQRDSAMYRCAGGPIAGGHNEQFFGPGTRLTVL.

CDR3 loop: CASSEVGVASETQYF. The CDR3, as DNA: TGTGCCAGCAGTGAAGTAGGGGTAGCTTCTGAGACCCAGTACTTC. The chain is built from TRBV2 and TRBJ2-5; TRBD1 is a possible D gene (5 bases). CDR3 length: 15 amino acids. Per germline, CDR1 SNHLY and CDR2 FYNNEI. V was shortened by 1 base and J by 5 bases, with 14 bases between the two germline ends.

A single count supports this clone. The rearrangement joins TRBV5-4 to TRBJ2-3, with TRBD2 as a possible D gene (5 bases). The germline CDR1 and CDR2 sequences are SGHNT and YYREEE (reference sequence). Trimming took 1 base from V and 1 from J, leaving 7 bases between them. The CDR3 consists of 14 residues. This chain's CDR3 is CASSLLEGTDTQYF. The CDR3, as DNA: TGTGCCAGCAGCTTGCTGGAGGGCACAGATACGCAGTATTTT.

The V and J genes are TRBV18 and TRBJ2-1, with D maybe TRBD1 (5 bases). Trimming removed 7 bases from V and 10 bases from J, with 20 bases in between. Germline assignment: CDR1 KGHSH and CDR2 LQKENI. The CDR3 runs 14 residues. The DNA for the CDR3 is TGTGCCAGCTTACAGGATGTGGGCCTCGGGGAGCAGTTCTTC. Translation gives CASLQDVGLGEQFF.

The table lists this clone with a few counts. The J gene is TRBJ1-5, the V gene TRBV19; D is perhaps TRBD1 (5 bases). The V gene's germline CDR1 is LNHDA and CDR2 SQIVND (reference sequence). The CDR3 totals 14 residues. V gave up 4 bases and J gave up 4 bases, with 11 bases separating them. The CDR3 here is CASSRSGINQPQHF. The CDR3 DNA reads as TGTGCCAGTAGTAGATCAGGGATAAATCAGCCCCAGCATTTT.

This chain links TRBV18 with TRBJ2-7; 8 positions match TRBD2. This CDR3 has 17 amino acids. V lost 2 bases and J lost 2; bases outside the gene matches: 11. CDR1 and CDR2 from the germline V gene are KGHSH and LQKENI. CDR3 in amino acids: CASSPYGGGSRTYEQYF. CDR3 nucleotides: TGTGCCAGCTCACCATACGGGGGGGGGTCTCGCACCTACGAGCAGTACTTC.

The J gene is TRBJ1-2, the V gene TRBV6-5; TRBD1 matches 10 bases. Germline trimming cut 6 bases from V and 8 bases from J; bases unmatched to any gene: 12. The CDR3 loop spans 15 amino acids. CDR1 and CDR2 from the germline V gene are MNHEY and SVGAGI. In DNA, the CDR3 is TGTGCCAGCAGGACCGGGACAGGGGAATCGCGAGGCTACACCTTC. This translates into CASRTGTGESRGYTF.